This T cell receptor beta chain was profiled in a study of blood T cell repertoires in COVID-19. Trimming took 3 bases from V and 5 from J, leaving 16 bases between them. Germline values: CDR1 KGHSH, CDR2 LQKENI. The CDR3 has 15 residues. This clone was detected only once. Participant-given clinical history determined each cohort assignment. Study processing details: Reference gene primer amplification gave estimated nucleated cell counts. Method: immunoSEQ multiplex PCR; TCRdb's copy keeps in-frame clones and lacks some. That table supplies the V and J calls and clone size; D and trimming were determined from the DNA. The sample carries approximately 250,000 clones, about 80% recorded once.

This sequence joins TRBV18 and TRBJ1-1, with D hard to call. The clonotype originates from a man aged 40-49 years who had recovered from COVID-19. The sequenced sample consisted of PBMCs or T cells enriched from blood (not recorded which). The CDR3 DNA is TGTGCCAGCTCACCTTCTCGGGTGGTTTGGACTGAAGCTTTCTTT. It yields the protein CASSPSRVVWTEAFF.